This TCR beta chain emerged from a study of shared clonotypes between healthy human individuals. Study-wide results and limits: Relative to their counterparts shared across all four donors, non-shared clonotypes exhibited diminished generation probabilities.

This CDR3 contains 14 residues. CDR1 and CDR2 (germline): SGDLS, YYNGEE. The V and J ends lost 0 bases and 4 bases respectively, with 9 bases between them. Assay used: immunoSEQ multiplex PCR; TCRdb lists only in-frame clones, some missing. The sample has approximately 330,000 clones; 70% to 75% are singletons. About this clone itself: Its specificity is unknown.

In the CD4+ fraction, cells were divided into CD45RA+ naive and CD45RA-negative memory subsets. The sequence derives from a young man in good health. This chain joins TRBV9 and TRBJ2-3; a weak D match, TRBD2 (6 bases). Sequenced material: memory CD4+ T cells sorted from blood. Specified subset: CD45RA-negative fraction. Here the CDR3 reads CASSVGTGADTQYF. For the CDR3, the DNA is TGTGCCAGCAGCGTAGGTACGGGAGCAGATACGCAGTATTTT.